The 18 T cell receptor beta chains in this list originate from one sample, sequenced in a study of blood T cell repertoires in COVID-19. Generated by immunoSEQ multiplex PCR, the TCRdb table keeps only in-frame clones and is missing some. The repertoire holds approximately 180,000 clones, with around 90% as singletons. Sequenced sample: peripheral blood. These receptors originate from a woman between 45 and 65 years old with acute or convalescent COVID-19.

The CDR3 DNA reads TGTGCCAGCAGTGCCTCGACAGGGGAGGTGGCTGAAGCTTTCTTT. This codes for CASSASTGEVAEAFF. The V gene is TRBV6-6, the J gene TRBJ1-1, with 8 bases matching TRBD1. The CDR3 length is 15 residues. Germline V gives CDR1 MNHNY, CDR2 SVGAGI (reference sequence). V shed 5 bases, J shed 6 bases, and the junction held 11 bases outside the gene matches.

The chain employs TRBV29-1 and TRBJ1-2; D might be TRBD1 (5 bases). This CDR3 contains 14 residues. Germline assignment: CDR1 SQVTM and CDR2 ANQGSEA. The V end lost 5 bases, the J end lost 4 bases, and 17 bases lay between the germline ends. The CDR3 nucleotides are TGCAGCGTTCCTCCTGGGGGAGGGTCCTATGGCTACACCTTC. As protein: CSVPPGGGSYGYTF.

The chain links TRBV24-1 to TRBJ2-7; D may be TRBD2 (5 bases). Between the trimmed V and J ends, which lost 3 bases and 7 bases, there was a span of 15 bases. The CDR3 totals 14 residues. In germline, CDR1 is KGHDR, CDR2 SFDVKD. The CDR3 region is CATSDPGLGEEQYF. CDR3 coding DNA: TGTGCCACCAGTGATCCGGGTCTCGGGGAGGAGCAGTACTTC.

This chain connects TRBV2 to TRBJ1-1, with TRBD1 identical over 9 bases. V was pared by 4 bases and J by 2 bases, with 5 bases of the junction left unmatched. The CDR3 spans 15 residues. From germline, CDR1 is SNHLY and CDR2 FYNNEI. The CDR3, as DNA: TGTGCCAGCAGTGCCGGGACAGGGACTAACACTGAAGCTTTCTTT. This encodes CASSAGTGTNTEAFF.

The V gene is TRBV18, the J gene TRBJ1-2, with 8 bases matching TRBD1. CDR3 length: 13 amino acids. The germline V gene encodes CDR1 KGHSH and CDR2 LQKENI. V lost 2 bases to trimming and J lost 6 bases; unmatched junction nucleotides: 2. The CDR3 coding sequence is TGTGCCAGCTCACCAGGGACAGGACATGGCTACACCTTC. Protein sequence: CASSPGTGHGYTF. Full variable domain (rest looked up from reference TRBV18 and TRBJ1-2): NAGVMQNPRHLVRRRGQEARLRCSPMKGHSHVYWYRQLPEEGLKFMVYLQKENIIDESGMPKERFSAEFPKEGPSILRIQQVVRGDSAAYFCASSPGTGHGYTFGSGTRLTVV.

V gene TRBV2 combines with J gene TRBJ2-5; no definite D call. The CDR3 has 12 residues. The V gene's germline CDR1 is SNHLY and CDR2 FYNNEI. Between the trimmed V and J ends, which lost 6 bases and 5 bases, there was a span of 10 bases. The CDR3 is CASRTGMETQYF. Here the CDR3 DNA reads TGTGCCAGCAGGACGGGTATGGAGACCCAGTACTTC. Variable domain in full (rest from reference TRBV2 and TRBJ2-5): EPEVTQTPSHQVTQMGQEVILRCVPISNHLYFYWYRQILGQKVEFLVSFYNNEISEKSEIFDDQFSVERPDGSNFTLKIRSTKLEDSAMYFCASRTGMETQYFGPGTRLLVL.

This chain connects TRBV5-6 to TRBJ2-7, with TRBD1 matching 9 bases. This CDR3 spans 17 amino acids. With 3 bases clipped from V and 3 bases from J, the junction kept 13 bases outside the gene matches. The germline CDR1 and CDR2 sequences are SGHDT and YYEEEE. CDR3 protein: CASSSHTIRDRVYEQYF. In DNA, the CDR3 is TGTGCCAGCAGCTCGCACACAATCCGGGACAGGGTCTACGAGCAGTACTTC. Full variable domain (remainder filled in from reference TRBV5-6 and TRBJ2-7): DAGVTQSPTHLIKTRGQQVTLRCSPKSGHDTVSWYQQALGQGPQFIFQYYEEEERQRGNFPDRFSGHQFPNYSSELNVNALLLGDSALYLCASSSHTIRDRVYEQYFGPGTRLTVT.

The chain links TRBV4-2 to TRBJ2-1; the D is unclear. Germline loops: CDR1 LGHNA, CDR2 YNFKEQ. The germline V and J ends were trimmed by 0 bases and 6 bases, with 18 bases remaining between them. The CDR3 loop spans 17 amino acids. CDR3 coding DNA: TGTGCCAGCAGCCAAGACCTGCGCGCCCAAAGGAGCAATGAGCAGTTCTTC. This sequence encodes CASSQDLRAQRSNEQFF.

The chain is built from TRBV6-2 or TRBV6-3 and TRBJ2-2; 7 positions match TRBD1. The CDR3 has 15 amino acids. After removal of 3 bases from V and 6 bases from J, the junction contained 7 bases not matched to a gene. Germline CDR1 is MNHEY and CDR2 is SVGEGT. The CDR3, as DNA: TGTGCCAGCAGTTATCCGGACAGGTGGCCCGGGGAGCTGTTTTTT. Translating it yields CASSYPDRWPGELFF.

V is TRBV24-1 and J is TRBJ1-5; 7 bases are shared with TRBD1. In germline, CDR1 is KGHDR, CDR2 SFDVKD. The junction had 8 bases not matched to a gene; V was cut back by 6 bases and J by 7 bases. The CDR3 loop spans 14 amino acids. The CDR3 reads CATSSGGIRQPQHF. The CDR3 DNA is TGTGCCACCAGTTCAGGGGGTATTCGGCAGCCCCAGCATTTT.

The rearrangement uses TRBV25-1 and TRBJ2-7, with D perhaps matching TRBD1 (5 bases). The V end lost 6 bases, the J end lost 5 bases, and 14 bases lay between the germline ends. CDR1 is MGHDK and CDR2 is SYGVNS in the germline V gene. The CDR3 consists of 13 residues. In DNA, the CDR3 is TGTGCCAGCAGGGGGCTAGGGGCCGACGAGCAGTACTTC. Translated: CASRGLGADEQYF.

The rearrangement uses TRBV7-9 and TRBJ2-7, with 9 bases identical to TRBD1. The germline CDR1 and CDR2 sequences are SEHNR and FQNEAQ (reference sequence). The junction had 7 bases not matched to a gene; V was cut back by 2 bases and J by 5 bases. CDR3 length: 15 residues. The CDR3 spells CASSLTGTGSDEQYF. The CDR3 nucleotides read TGTGCCAGCAGCTTAACCGGGACAGGGTCCGACGAGCAGTACTTC.

CDR3 in amino acids: CASSPTLHQPQHF. The CDR3 DNA sequence: TGTGCCAGCAGCCCGACTCTTCATCAGCCCCAGCATTTT. The rearrangement joins TRBV6-2 or TRBV6-3 to TRBJ1-5; unclear D gene. The CDR3 contains 13 residues. Germline V lookup: CDR1 MNHEY, CDR2 SVGEGT. Trimming stripped 6 bases from V and 5 bases from J, with 11 bases between.

The chain links TRBV19 to TRBJ1-6, with D hard to call. The V gene's germline CDR1 is LNHDA and CDR2 SQIVND (reference sequence). Trimming pared 7 bases from V and 1 base from J, leaving 11 bases between. The CDR3 sequence is 15 residues long. The CDR3 region is CASKAEGSYNSPLHF. The DNA of the CDR3 is TGTGCCAGTAAGGCTGAGGGATCCTATAATTCACCCCTCCACTTT.

V is TRBV18 and J is TRBJ1-1, with TRBD1 matching 8 bases. V dropped 6 bases and J dropped 0; count of bases not matched to a gene: 9. Germline V CDR1 and CDR2: KGHSH, LQKENI. CDR3 size: 16 residues. In DNA form, the CDR3 reads TGTGCCAGCTCTCCCGGACAGGGCTCCATGAACACTGAAGCTTTCTTT. It is translated as CASSPGQGSMNTEAFF.

V usage is TRBV5-6 and J usage is TRBJ1-6; D not certain. The CDR3 has 17 amino acids. Germline CDR1 and CDR2: SGHDT and YYEEEE. The V gene lost 4 bases and the J gene lost 0 bases, with 14 bases spanning the gap. The CDR3 region is CASSMHTWSSYNSPLHF. The CDR3 DNA reads as TGTGCCAGCAGCATGCATACATGGAGCTCCTATAATTCACCCCTCCACTTT.

The chain links TRBV10-3 to TRBJ1-1; unclear D gene. This CDR3 has 11 residues. Germline V CDR1 and CDR2: ENHRY, SYGVKD. This CDR3 reads CATRMNTEAFF. In DNA form, the CDR3 reads TGTGCGACCAGGATGAACACTGAAGCTTTCTTT.

The rearrangement joins TRBV19 to TRBJ2-7, with a weak D call TRBD2 (6 bases). V was cut by 3 bases and J by 2 bases, with 26 bases left in between. The CDR3 spans 19 residues. The germline V gene encodes CDR1 LNHDA and CDR2 SQIVND (reference sequence). Here the CDR3 reads CASSMKFLGGPGPPYEQYF. The CDR3 bases are TGTGCCAGTAGTATGAAATTCCTTGGAGGGCCGGGACCCCCCTACGAGCAGTACTTC.